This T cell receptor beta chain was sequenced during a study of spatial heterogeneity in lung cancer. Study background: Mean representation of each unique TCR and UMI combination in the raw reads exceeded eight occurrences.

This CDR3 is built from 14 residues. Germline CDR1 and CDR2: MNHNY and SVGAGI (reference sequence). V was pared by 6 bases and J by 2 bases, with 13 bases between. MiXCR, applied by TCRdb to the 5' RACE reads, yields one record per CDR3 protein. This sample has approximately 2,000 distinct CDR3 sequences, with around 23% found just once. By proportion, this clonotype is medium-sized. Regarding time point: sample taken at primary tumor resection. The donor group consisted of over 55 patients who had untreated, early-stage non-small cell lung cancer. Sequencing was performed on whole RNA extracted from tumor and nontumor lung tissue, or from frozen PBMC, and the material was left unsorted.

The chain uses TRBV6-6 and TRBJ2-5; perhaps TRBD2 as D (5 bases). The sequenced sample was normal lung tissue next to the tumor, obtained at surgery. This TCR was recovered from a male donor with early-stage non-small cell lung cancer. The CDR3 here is CASRAGLVQETQYF. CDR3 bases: TGTGCCAGCAGGGCCGGACTCGTTCAAGAGACCCAGTACTTC.